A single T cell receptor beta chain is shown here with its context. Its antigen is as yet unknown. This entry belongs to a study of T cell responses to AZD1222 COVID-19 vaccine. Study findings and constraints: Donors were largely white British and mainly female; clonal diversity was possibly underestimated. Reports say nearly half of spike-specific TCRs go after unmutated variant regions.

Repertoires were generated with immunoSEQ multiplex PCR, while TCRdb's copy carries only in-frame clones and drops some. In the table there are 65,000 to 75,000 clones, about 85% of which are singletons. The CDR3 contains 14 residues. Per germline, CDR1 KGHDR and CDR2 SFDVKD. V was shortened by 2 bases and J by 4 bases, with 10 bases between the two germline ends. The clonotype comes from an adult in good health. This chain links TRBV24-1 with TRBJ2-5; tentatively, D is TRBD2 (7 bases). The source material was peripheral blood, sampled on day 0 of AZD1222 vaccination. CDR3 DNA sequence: TGTGCCACCAGTGATTGGGGGGGCGGAGAGACCCAGTACTTC. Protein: CATSDWGGGETQYF.